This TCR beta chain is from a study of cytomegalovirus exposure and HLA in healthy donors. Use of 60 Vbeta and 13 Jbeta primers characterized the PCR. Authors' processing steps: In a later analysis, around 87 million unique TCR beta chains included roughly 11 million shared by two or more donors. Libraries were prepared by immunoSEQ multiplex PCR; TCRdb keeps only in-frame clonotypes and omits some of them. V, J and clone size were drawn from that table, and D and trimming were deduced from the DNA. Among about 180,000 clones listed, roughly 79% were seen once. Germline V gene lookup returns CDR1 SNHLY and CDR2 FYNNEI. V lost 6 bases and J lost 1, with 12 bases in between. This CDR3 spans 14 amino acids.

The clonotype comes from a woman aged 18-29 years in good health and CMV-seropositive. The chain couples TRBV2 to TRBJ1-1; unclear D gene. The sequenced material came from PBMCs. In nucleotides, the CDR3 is TGTGCCAGCAGAGAGAGGCAAACGAACACTGAAGCTTTCTTT. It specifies CASRERQTNTEAFF.